The 14 T cell receptor beta chains presented below share a single source sample, sequenced in a study of blood T cell repertoires in COVID-19. Profiled with immunoSEQ multiplex PCR; TCRdb holds only in-frame clones, not every one. The sample shows about 230,000 clones, over 70% of them seen only once. Sequenced material: peripheral blood. The origin of the receptors is a woman aged 80 or older with acute or convalescent COVID-19.

Only one count was recorded for this clone. A read error may produce the germline difference seen at one junction end. The chain couples TRBV6-1 to TRBJ2-3, with 7 bases matching TRBD2. The CDR3 is 17 amino acids. Per germline, CDR1 MNHNS and CDR2 SASEGT. The CDR3 is CASSQAGGRASTDTQYF. The CDR3 region has the DNA TGTGCCAGCAGTCAAGCGGGTGGGAGGGCTAGCACAGATACGCAGTATTTT.

The rearrangement links TRBV28 to TRBJ1-4, with 9 bases fitting TRBD1. Germline assignment: CDR1 MDHEN and CDR2 SYDVKM. The CDR3 is 15 residues long. Trimming cost V 5 bases and J 7 bases; bases outside gene matches: 8. The CDR3 DNA sequence: TGTGCCAGCAGTGCACCGGGACAGGGCGGTGAAAAACTGTTTTTT. This translates into CASSAPGQGGEKLFF.

This sequence joins TRBV5-3 and TRBJ2-7; no definite D call. TRBV5-3 is an open reading frame, and its role is uncertain. With 2 bases removed from V and 3 bases from J, the gap between germline ends came to 6 bases. The CDR3 length is 12 residues. The CDR3 nucleotides read TGTGCCAGAAGCTTCCTATTCTACGAGCAGTACTTC. Amino acids: CARSFLFYEQYF.

The rearrangement uses TRBV5-4 and TRBJ2-7; 9 nucleotides match TRBD2. The germline V gene encodes CDR1 SGHNT and CDR2 YYREEE (reference sequence). The J segment lost 6 bases and the V segment lost 4 bases, leaving 14 bases of the junction unmatched. The CDR3 is 16 residues long. The DNA of the CDR3 is TGTGCCAGCAGCCCATTAGGCCTAGCGGGGTGGGGCGAGCAGTACTTC. It is translated as CASSPLGLAGWGEQYF. Based on the CDR3 plus reference TRBV5-4 and TRBJ2-7, the full variable domain is ETGVTQSPTHLIKTRGQQVTLRCSSQSGHNTVSWYQQALGQGPQFIFQYYREEENGRGNFPPRFSGLQFPNYSSELNVNALELDDSALYLCASSPLGLAGWGEQYFGPGTRLTVT.

The DNA of the CDR3 is TGTGCCAGCAGTGAAGTATACACCTCGTCCTACGAGCAGTACTTC. It yields the protein CASSEVYTSSYEQYF. This chain joins TRBV6-1 and TRBJ2-7; D call uncertain. The CDR3 runs 15 residues. V shed 1 base and J shed 1 base, with 11 bases lying between them. Per the germline V gene, CDR1 is MNHNS and CDR2 is SASEGT.

The sample holds one count of this clone. The chain is built from TRBV6-5 and TRBJ2-7; maybe TRBD1 (5 bases). CDR3 length: 15 residues. CDR1 and CDR2 from the germline V gene are MNHEY and SVGAGI. Trimming took 0 bases from V and 2 from J, leaving 11 bases between them. The DNA for the CDR3 is TGTGCCAGCAGTTACTCAGGGGTCCGAACCTACGAGCAGTACTTC. This encodes CASSYSGVRTYEQYF.

The gene calls are TRBV6-5 and TRBJ1-1, with unresolved D. The length of the CDR3 is 12 residues. Germline loops: CDR1 MNHEY, CDR2 SVGAGI. The V end lost 5 bases, the J end lost 7 bases, and 11 bases lay between the germline ends. The CDR3 DNA reads as TGTGCCAGCAGTCTCGCTTCGCGTGAAGCTTTCTTT. Residues: CASSLASREAFF.

V usage is TRBV6-5 and J usage is TRBJ1-1; 7 positions agree with TRBD1. Germline CDR1 and CDR2: MNHEY and SVGAGI. The CDR3 contains 15 residues. V trimming: 6 bases; J trimming: 3 bases; junction bases outside the gene matches: 10. The CDR3 is CASRPTFDRDTEAFF. CDR3 nucleotides: TGTGCCAGCAGACCCACCTTCGACAGGGACACTGAAGCTTTCTTT.

The V gene is TRBV5-1, the J gene TRBJ2-3, with D perhaps TRBD1 (5 bases). V lost 0 bases, J lost 6 bases, and 17 bases lay in between. CDR1 and CDR2 from the germline V gene are SGHRS and YFSETQ. CDR3 length equals 16 residues. The CDR3 DNA reads as TGCGCCAGCAGCTTGGCCTCGGTGGGGCCTGGGGATACGCAGTATTTT. Protein sequence: CASSLASVGPGDTQYF.

The chain combines TRBV27 with TRBJ2-2, with a tentative D call TRBD1 (6 bases). CDR1 and CDR2 from the germline V gene are MNHEY and SMNVEV (reference sequence). V lost 6 bases and J lost 5, with 10 bases in between. This CDR3 spans 13 amino acids. The CDR3 region is CASRSGTTGELFF. The DNA of the CDR3 is TGTGCCAGCAGGTCCGGGACAACCGGGGAGCTGTTTTTT.

CDR3 sequence (DNA): TGTGCCAGCAGCACGGGGTCCCTCGGTAGCAATCAGCCCCAGCATTTT. Its protein is CASSTGSLGSNQPQHF. This chain uses TRBV3-1 (or the pseudogene TRBV3-2) with TRBJ1-5; unclear D gene. This CDR3 region has 16 residues. Deletions cut 5 bases from V and 0 bases from J, with 14 bases between. CDR1 and CDR2 (germline): LGHDT, YNNKEL (reference sequence).

V usage is TRBV14 and J usage is TRBJ1-2; D not certain. V was trimmed by 4 bases and J by 4 bases, leaving 13 bases between them. The germline V gene has CDR1 SGHDN and CDR2 FVKESK. This CDR3 contains 14 residues. The DNA for the CDR3 is TGTGCCAGCAGCCCCTTGGGCGTCGGCTATGGCTACACCTTC. Protein: CASSPLGVGYGYTF. The variable domain in full, completed from reference TRBV14 and TRBJ1-2, reads EAGVTQFPSHSVIEKGQTVTLRCDPISGHDNLYWYRRVMGKEIKFLLHFVKESKQDESGMPNNRFLAERTGGTYSTLKVQPAELEDSGVYFCASSPLGVGYGYTFGSGTRLTVV.

The CDR3 region is CASSRIGTKRGQYF. The CDR3 coding sequence is TGCGCCAGCAGCCGTATTGGGACTAAAAGGGGGCAGTACTTC. V is TRBV4-1 and J is TRBJ2-7; TRBD2 matches at 7 bases. The CDR3 loop spans 14 amino acids. Trimming removed 4 bases from V and 9 bases from J; junction bases left unmatched: 12. Germline lookup yields CDR1 MGHRA and CDR2 YSYEKL.

V gene TRBV5-4 combines with J gene TRBJ2-5; D perhaps matches TRBD2 (6 bases). This CDR3 spans 14 amino acids. Germline-derived CDR1 and CDR2 are SGHNT and YYREEE (reference sequence). V shed 1 base and J shed 2 bases, with 9 bases lying between them. CDR3 sequence: CASSLSGTQETQYF. The CDR3 region has the DNA TGTGCCAGCAGCTTGTCGGGGACTCAAGAGACCCAGTACTTC.